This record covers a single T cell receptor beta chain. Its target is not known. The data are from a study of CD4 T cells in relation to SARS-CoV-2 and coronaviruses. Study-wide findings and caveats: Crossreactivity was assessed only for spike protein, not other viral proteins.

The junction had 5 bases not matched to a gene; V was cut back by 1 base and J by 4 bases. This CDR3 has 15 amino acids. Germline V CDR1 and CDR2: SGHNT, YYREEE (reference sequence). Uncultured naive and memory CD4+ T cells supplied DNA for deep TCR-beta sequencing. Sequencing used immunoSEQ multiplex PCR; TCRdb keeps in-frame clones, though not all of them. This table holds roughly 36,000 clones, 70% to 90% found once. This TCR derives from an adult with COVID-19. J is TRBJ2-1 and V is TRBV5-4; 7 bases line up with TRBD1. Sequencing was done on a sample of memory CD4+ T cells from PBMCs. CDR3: CASSLKQGQYNEQFF. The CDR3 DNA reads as TGTGCCAGCAGCTTGAAGCAGGGACAGTACAATGAGCAGTTCTTC.